This TCR beta chain was captured in a study of blood T cell repertoires in COVID-19. Study overall: Spain, Italy and the United States supplied samples that represented acute and convalescent COVID-19. In each case, the material was cDNA or gDNA derived from T cells, B-cell-depleted T cells, or PBMCs.

Original analysis: From reference gene primer amplification, estimates of nucleated cell counts were derived. Assay: immunoSEQ multiplex PCR; the TCRdb copy retains only in-frame clones and omits some. From that table come the V and J calls and clone size; the DNA was used to work out D and trimming. This sample has about 340,000 clones; 90% to 95% occur once, and the top ten carry less than 3.5%. The CDR3 is made up of 14 amino acids. Germline V CDR1 and CDR2: MNHEY, SVGEGT. Trimming took off 5 bases at V and 4 bases at J, with 12 bases between the two ends. This receptor was obtained from a woman aged 18-29 years who had recovered from COVID-19. Sequencing was performed on peripheral blood. The chain is built from TRBV6-2 or TRBV6-3 and TRBJ1-3; tentatively, D is TRBD1 (6 bases). Written as DNA, the CDR3 is TGTGCCAGCAGTCCCACAGGGATCGGAAACACCATATATTTT. Translation gives CASSPTGIGNTIYF.